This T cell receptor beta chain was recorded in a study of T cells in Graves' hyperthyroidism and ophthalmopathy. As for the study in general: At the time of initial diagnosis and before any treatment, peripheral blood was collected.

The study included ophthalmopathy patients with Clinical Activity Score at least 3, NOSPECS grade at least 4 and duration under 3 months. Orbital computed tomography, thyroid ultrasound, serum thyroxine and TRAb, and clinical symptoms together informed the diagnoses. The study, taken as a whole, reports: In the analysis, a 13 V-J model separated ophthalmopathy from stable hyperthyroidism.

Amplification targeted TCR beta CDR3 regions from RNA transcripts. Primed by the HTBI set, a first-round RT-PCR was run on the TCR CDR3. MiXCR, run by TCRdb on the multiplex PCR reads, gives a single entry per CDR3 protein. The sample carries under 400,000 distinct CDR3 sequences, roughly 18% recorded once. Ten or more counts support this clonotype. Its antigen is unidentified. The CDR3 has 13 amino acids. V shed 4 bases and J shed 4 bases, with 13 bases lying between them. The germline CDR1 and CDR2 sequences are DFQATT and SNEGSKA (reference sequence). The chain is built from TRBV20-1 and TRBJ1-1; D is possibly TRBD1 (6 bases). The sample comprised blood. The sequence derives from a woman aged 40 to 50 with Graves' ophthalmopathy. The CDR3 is CSANPGHRTEAFF. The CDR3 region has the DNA TGCAGTGCTAATCCGGGACACCGCACTGAAGCTTTCTTT.